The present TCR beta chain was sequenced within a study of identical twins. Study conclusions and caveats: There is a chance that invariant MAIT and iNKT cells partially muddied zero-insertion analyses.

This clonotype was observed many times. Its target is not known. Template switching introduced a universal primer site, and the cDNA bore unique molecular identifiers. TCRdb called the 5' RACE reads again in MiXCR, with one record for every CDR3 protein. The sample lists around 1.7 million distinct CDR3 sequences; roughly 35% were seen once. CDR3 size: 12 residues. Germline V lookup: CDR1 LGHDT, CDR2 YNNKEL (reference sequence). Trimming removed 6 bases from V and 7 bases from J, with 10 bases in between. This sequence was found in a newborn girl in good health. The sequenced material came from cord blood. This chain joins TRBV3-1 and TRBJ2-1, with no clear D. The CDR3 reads CASRGWRNEQFF. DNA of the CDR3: TGTGCCAGCAGGGGGTGGCGGAATGAGCAGTTCTTC.